The 28 T cell receptor beta chains below come from one sample, sequenced in a study of blood T cell repertoires in COVID-19. TCRdb keeps only in-frame clones here, not all; method: immunoSEQ multiplex PCR. The sample shows 100,000 or so clones, roughly 85% of them seen only once. The specimen sequenced was peripheral blood. The origin of the receptors is a woman of 80 years or more with acute or convalescent COVID-19.

This clone has just one count. The chain employs TRBV27 and TRBJ2-5; tentatively, D is TRBD1 (5 bases). V lost 6 bases and J lost 2, with 13 bases in between. This CDR3 has 14 amino acids. Germline CDR1 and CDR2: MNHEY and SMNVEV (reference sequence). CDR3 sequence (DNA): TGTGCCAGCAGGCCGACCAGGGCACAAGAGACCCAGTACTTC. This sequence encodes CASRPTRAQETQYF.

Written as DNA, the CDR3 is TGCGCCAGCAGCCCCACAGGGGAAGGTGGCACTGAAGCTTTCTTT. It yields the protein CASSPTGEGGTEAFF. The chain couples TRBV5-1 to TRBJ1-1; 7 bases match TRBD1. V trimming: 4 bases; J trimming: 4 bases; junction bases outside the gene matches: 10. From germline, CDR1 is SGHRS and CDR2 YFSETQ. The CDR3 has 15 residues.

This chain links TRBV15 with TRBJ2-4; D is perhaps TRBD1 (6 bases). This CDR3 is 15 amino acids long. CDR1 is LNHNV, CDR2 YYDKDF, per germline (reference sequence). V dropped 3 bases and J dropped 5 bases, with 14 bases sitting between them. CDR3 DNA: TGTGCCACCAGCAGCCAGTGGGGGCGGGAAAACATTCAGTACTTC. Protein product: CATSSQWGRENIQYF. The whole variable domain, remainder taken from reference TRBV15 and TRBJ2-4, is DAMVIQNPRYQVTQFGKPVTLSCSQTLNHNVMYWYQQKSSQAPKLLFHYYDKDFNNEADTPDNFQSRRPNTSFCFLDIRSPGLGDTAMYLCATSSQWGRENIQYFGAGTRLSVL.

J is TRBJ2-5 and V is TRBV19; D unresolved. This CDR3 spans 16 amino acids. Germline V gene data show CDR1 as LNHDA and CDR2 as SQIVND (reference sequence). V lost 3 bases and J lost 5, with 19 bases in between. The CDR3 loop is CASSMLGQSLAETQYF. CDR3 bases: TGTGCCAGTAGTATGTTGGGCCAGTCCCTTGCCGAGACCCAGTACTTC.

This chain uses TRBV2 with TRBJ2-7; 8 nucleotides match TRBD1. Looked up from germline, CDR1 is SNHLY and CDR2 is FYNNEI. The trim removed 6 bases at V and 2 bases at J, leaving 6 bases unmatched. The CDR3 totals 14 residues. DNA of the CDR3: TGTGCCAGCAGCGGGACAGGCCAGCCCTACGAGCAGTACTTC. Translated, it gives CASSGTGQPYEQYF.

The rearrangement uses TRBV5-8 and TRBJ2-2; perhaps TRBD1 as D (6 bases). Trimming removed 0 bases at V and 1 base at J, with 13 bases between. Germline loops: CDR1 SGHTS, CDR2 YDEGEE. This CDR3 comprises 17 residues. This CDR3 is CASSLEGTGRNTGELFF. The CDR3 DNA reads as TGTGCCAGCAGCTTGGAGGGTACAGGGCGGAACACCGGGGAGCTGTTTTTT.

The rearrangement links TRBV19 to TRBJ2-7, with 7 nucleotides matching TRBD1. CDR1 is LNHDA, CDR2 SQIVND, per germline (reference sequence). The CDR3 contains 15 residues. V trimming: 3 bases; J trimming: 2 bases; junction bases outside the gene matches: 7. CDR3 in amino acids: CASSIARGSPYEQYF. The CDR3 bases are TGTGCCAGTAGTATCGCCAGGGGGAGTCCCTACGAGCAGTACTTC.

The CDR3 loop is CASSEAVTYEQYF. In DNA form, the CDR3 reads TGTGCCAGCAGTGAAGCGGTTACCTACGAGCAGTACTTC. The V and J genes are TRBV28 and TRBJ2-7, with TRBD2 as a possible D gene (5 bases). V was cut by 5 bases and J by 2 bases, with 10 bases left in between. Per the germline V gene, CDR1 is MDHEN and CDR2 is SYDVKM. The CDR3 runs to 13 residues.

In this sample, this clone turned up once. The genes are TRBV24-1 and TRBJ2-3; D might be TRBD1 (5 bases). The length of the CDR3 is 12 residues. V lost 6 bases and J lost 7, with 10 bases in between. The V gene's germline CDR1 is KGHDR and CDR2 SFDVKD. CDR3 nucleotide sequence: TGTGCCACCAGTTCTAAGGGGTATACGCAGTATTTT. Protein product: CATSSKGYTQYF.

The rearrangement links TRBV18 to TRBJ1-5; D perhaps matches TRBD1 (6 bases). The CDR3 is made up of 16 amino acids. Germline loops: CDR1 KGHSH, CDR2 LQKENI. V was shortened by 3 bases and J by 6 bases, with 18 bases between the two germline ends. CDR3 in amino acids: CASSPGRQVGGQPQHF. Here the CDR3 DNA reads TGTGCCAGCTCACCGGGGCGACAGGTTGGGGGTCAGCCCCAGCATTTT. Supplemented by reference TRBV18 and TRBJ1-5, the full variable domain reads NAGVMQNPRHLVRRRGQEARLRCSPMKGHSHVYWYRQLPEEGLKFMVYLQKENIIDESGMPKERFSAEFPKEGPSILRIQQVVRGDSAAYFCASSPGRQVGGQPQHFGDGTRLSIL.

This chain uses TRBV7-9 with TRBJ1-2, with 8 bases lining up with TRBD1. Germline V gives CDR1 SEHNR, CDR2 FQNEAQ (reference sequence). The V segment lost 5 bases and the J segment 8 bases; nucleotides outside the gene matches: 4. This CDR3 region has 12 residues. CDR3 region: CASSPTGVGYTF. The CDR3 region has the DNA TGTGCCAGCAGCCCGACAGGGGTCGGCTACACCTTC.

The chain carries TRBV4-1 and TRBJ1-2; no clear D. With 3 bases removed from V and 0 bases from J, the gap between germline ends came to 20 bases. CDR3 length: 18 amino acids. Germline CDR1 MGHRA, CDR2 YSYEKL. CDR3 in amino acids: CASSQIELGGIPNYGYTF. The CDR3 DNA is TGCGCCAGCAGCCAGATTGAATTGGGCGGGATTCCTAACTATGGCTACACCTTC.

The chain links TRBV28 to TRBJ1-5, with a possible D match to TRBD1 (5 bases). Trimming cost V 3 bases and J 2 bases, with 8 bases left between them. In germline, CDR1 is MDHEN, CDR2 SYDVKM. This CDR3 has 14 residues. The DNA of the CDR3 is TGTGCCAGCAGTTTTGGCAGGGGCAATCAGCCCCAGCATTTT. Protein product: CASSFGRGNQPQHF.

The chain is built from TRBV2 and TRBJ1-1; possible D gene TRBD1, 5 bases. V was pared by 5 bases and J by 0 bases, with 7 bases between. The CDR3 extends over 13 amino acids. Germline CDR1 and CDR2: SNHLY and FYNNEI. CDR3 sequence reads: CASSWGVNTEAFF. In nucleotides, the CDR3 is TGTGCCAGCAGTTGGGGCGTGAACACTGAAGCTTTCTTT.

This clone was recorded only once. V and J are TRBV27 and TRBJ2-2; the match to TRBD2 covers 9 bases. Germline V CDR1 and CDR2: MNHEY, SMNVEV (reference sequence). CDR3 length equals 16 residues. J lost 6 bases, V lost 5 bases, and 10 bases had no gene match. The CDR3: CASSPLGSGSPGELFF. The DNA for the CDR3 is TGTGCCAGCAGTCCCCTGGGTAGCGGGAGTCCCGGGGAGCTGTTTTTT.

This clone was detected once. The chain employs TRBV12-5 and TRBJ2-2, with 7 bases aligning to TRBD1. This CDR3 has 14 amino acids. The V gene's germline CDR1 is LGHNT and CDR2 FRNRAP. Trimming cost V 4 bases and J 5 bases; bases outside gene matches: 4. The chain's CDR3 is CASGYGQVTGELFF. The DNA for the CDR3 is TGTGCTAGTGGTTACGGACAGGTAACCGGGGAGCTGTTTTTT.

Only one count was recorded for this clone. The V and J genes are TRBV10-3 and TRBJ2-2; D is unresolved. Germline CDR1 is ENHRY and CDR2 is SYGVKD. Trimming removed 0 bases from V and 1 base from J, with 3 bases in between. The CDR3 runs to 14 residues. CDR3 in amino acids: CAISESLNTGELFF. CDR3 DNA sequence: TGTGCCATCAGTGAGTCTCTGAACACCGGGGAGCTGTTTTTT.

The chain uses TRBV5-1 and TRBJ2-3; 8 nucleotides agree with TRBD2. The CDR3 spans 15 residues. J lost 5 bases, V lost 8 bases, and 13 bases had no gene match. Germline V gives CDR1 SGHRS, CDR2 YFSETQ. The CDR3 loop is CASSLLAGLGDTQYF. The DNA for the CDR3 is TGCGCCAGTTCCTTATTAGCGGGATTGGGAGATACGCAGTATTTT.

This clone has a handful of counts. J is TRBJ2-7 and V is TRBV2; 8 bases align to TRBD2. The CDR3 loop spans 13 amino acids. V was pared by 7 bases and J by 2 bases, with 4 bases of the junction left unmatched. Germline V gene sequence: CDR1 SNHLY, CDR2 FYNNEI. The CDR3 DNA sequence: TGTGCCAGCAAATTAGCGGGAACCTACGAGCAGTACTTC. The encoded protein is CASKLAGTYEQYF.

The rearrangement links TRBV7-2 to TRBJ2-3, with 12 bases aligning to TRBD2. Germline V gene lookup returns CDR1 SGHTA and CDR2 FQGNSA. V was clipped by 1 base and J by 6 bases; unmatched bases: 5. The CDR3 totals 16 residues. CDR3: CASSLGLAGGLDTQYF. In nucleotides, the CDR3 is TGTGCCAGCAGCTTAGGGCTAGCGGGAGGGCTCGATACGCAGTATTTT. The entire variable domain, with the rest obtained from reference TRBV7-2 and TRBJ2-3, is as follows: GAGVSQSPSNKVTEKGKDVELRCDPISGHTALYWYRQSLGQGLEFLIYFQGNSAPDKSGLPSDRFSAERTGGSVSTLTIQRTQQEDSAVYLCASSLGLAGGLDTQYFGPGTRLTVL.

The chain couples TRBV19 to TRBJ1-1, with 7 bases identical to TRBD1. This CDR3 has 15 residues. From germline, CDR1 is LNHDA and CDR2 SQIVND (reference sequence). Unmatched junction bases numbered 8, after V lost 5 bases and J lost 2 bases. CDR3 sequence reads: CASSLRQGGNTEAFF. CDR3 bases: TGTGCCAGTAGTCTCCGACAGGGTGGCAACACTGAAGCTTTCTTT. Complete variable domain (other parts from reference TRBV19 and TRBJ1-1): DGGITQSPKYLFRKEGQNVTLSCEQNLNHDAMYWYRQDPGQGLRLIYYSQIVNDFQKGDIAEGYSVSREKKESFPLTVTSAQKNPTAFYLCASSLRQGGNTEAFFGQGTRLTVV.

V gene TRBV6-5 combines with J gene TRBJ2-5, with D perhaps matching TRBD2 (6 bases). Trimming pared 8 bases from V and 7 bases from J, leaving 20 bases between. The CDR3 length is 14 residues. The germline gives CDR1 MNHEY, CDR2 SVGAGI. This CDR3 reads CASFYGGSGGTQYF. Here the CDR3 DNA reads TGTGCCAGCTTCTATGGGGGGTCCGGGGGGACCCAGTACTTC.

Worth noting for this clone: Other DNA sequences of this sample code for an identical CDR3. The V and J genes are TRBV27 and TRBJ2-3, with 7 bases lining up with TRBD2. CDR1 is MNHEY, CDR2 SMNVEV, per germline (reference sequence). The V segment lost 8 bases and the J segment 0 bases; nucleotides outside the gene matches: 5. CDR3 length equals 14 residues. CDR3 bases: TGTGCCAGCGGCGCTAGCGGTAGCACAGATACGCAGTATTTT. Its protein is CASGASGSTDTQYF.

The count of this clone is one. The V and J genes are TRBV14 and TRBJ2-1; 10 positions match TRBD2. V was clipped by 4 bases and J by 6 bases; unmatched bases: 9. Germline lookup yields CDR1 SGHDN and CDR2 FVKESK. The CDR3 is made up of 16 amino acids. This chain's CDR3 is CASSPLLAGKGNEQFF. The DNA of the CDR3 is TGTGCCAGCAGCCCTCTACTAGCGGGGAAGGGCAATGAGCAGTTCTTC.

This chain joins TRBV6-5 and TRBJ2-1; a possible D gene is TRBD2 (5 bases). This CDR3 has 15 amino acids. Germline CDR1 MNHEY, CDR2 SVGAGI. The V and J ends lost 0 bases and 7 bases respectively, with 13 bases between them. The CDR3 bases are TGTGCCAGCAGTTACTCCATGGGAGTATCGAATGAGCAGTTCTTC. This sequence encodes CASSYSMGVSNEQFF.

This chain links TRBV5-1 with TRBJ1-2; 9 nucleotides agree with TRBD1. Germline V gene lookup returns CDR1 SGHRS and CDR2 YFSETQ. The CDR3 runs to 14 residues. The trim removed 0 bases at V and 7 bases at J, leaving 4 bases unmatched. CDR3 sequence reads: CASSLGDRVSGYTF. The DNA for the CDR3 is TGCGCCAGCAGCTTGGGGGACAGGGTCTCTGGCTACACCTTC.

The V and J genes are TRBV5-4 and TRBJ1-2; TRBD1 aligns across 12 bases. This CDR3 has 15 amino acids. Per germline, CDR1 SGHNT and CDR2 YYREEE (reference sequence). V was pared by 3 bases and J by 3 bases, with 3 bases of the junction left unmatched. CDR3 DNA sequence: TGTGCCAGCAGCTGGGGGACAGGGGGCGACTATGGCTACACCTTC. Protein: CASSWGTGGDYGYTF. Full variable domain (missing parts from reference TRBV5-4 and TRBJ1-2): ETGVTQSPTHLIKTRGQQVTLRCSSQSGHNTVSWYQQALGQGPQFIFQYYREEENGRGNFPPRFSGLQFPNYSSELNVNALELDDSALYLCASSWGTGGDYGYTFGSGTRLTVV.

The chain couples TRBV2 to TRBJ2-7; tentative D call: TRBD1 (5 bases). Germline CDR1 SNHLY, CDR2 FYNNEI. CDR3 size: 13 residues. Between the trimmed V and J ends, which lost 2 bases and 5 bases, there was a span of 10 bases. The CDR3 region has the DNA TGTGCCAGCAGTGAAAGGCAGGGCAACGAGCAGTACTTC. Translating gives CASSERQGNEQYF.